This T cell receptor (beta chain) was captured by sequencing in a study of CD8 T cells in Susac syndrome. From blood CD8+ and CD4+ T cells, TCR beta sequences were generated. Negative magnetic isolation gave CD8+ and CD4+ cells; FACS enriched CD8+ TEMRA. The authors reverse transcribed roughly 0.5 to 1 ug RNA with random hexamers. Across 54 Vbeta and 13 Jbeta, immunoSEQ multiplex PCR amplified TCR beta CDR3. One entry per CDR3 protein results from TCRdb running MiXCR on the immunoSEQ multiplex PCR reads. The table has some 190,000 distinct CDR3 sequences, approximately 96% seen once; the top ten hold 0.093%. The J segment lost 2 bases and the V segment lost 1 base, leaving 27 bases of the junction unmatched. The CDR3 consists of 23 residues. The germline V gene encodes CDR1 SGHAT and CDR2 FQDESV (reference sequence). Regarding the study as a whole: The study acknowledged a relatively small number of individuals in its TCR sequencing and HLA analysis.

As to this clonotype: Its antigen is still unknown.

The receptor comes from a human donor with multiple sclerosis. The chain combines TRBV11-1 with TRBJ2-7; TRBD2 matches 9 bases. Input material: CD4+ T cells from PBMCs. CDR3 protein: CASSLVGGLAPLPALPKAYEQYF. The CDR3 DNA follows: TGTGCCAGCAGCTTAGTGGGTGGACTAGCGCCGCTCCCCGCCCTACCTAAGGCCTACGAGCAGTACTTC.